The 8 T cell receptor beta chains below were found in one sample sequenced in a study of blood T cell repertoires in COVID-19. Repertoires were generated with immunoSEQ multiplex PCR, while TCRdb's copy carries only in-frame clones and drops some. This sample has approximately 290,000 clones, with approximately 85% found just once. Material: PBMCs or T cells enriched from blood (not recorded which). These receptor sequences come from a young woman who had recovered from COVID-19.

The J gene is TRBJ2-3, the V gene TRBV28; TRBD1 matches at 8 bases. Germline CDR1 reads MDHEN; CDR2 reads SYDVKM. The CDR3 is 14 residues long. With 8 bases clipped from V and 3 bases from J, the junction kept 7 bases outside the gene matches. CDR3 residues: CASQGQGLTDTQYF. The CDR3 DNA reads as TGTGCCAGCCAAGGACAGGGTCTGACAGATACGCAGTATTTT.

The CDR3 bases are TGTGCCAGCAGCTCGAAGGGGGATAACTATGGCTACACCTTC. The encoded protein is CASSSKGDNYGYTF. The chain joins TRBV7-9 to TRBJ1-2; possible D gene TRBD1, 6 bases. Germline-derived CDR1 and CDR2 are SEHNR and FQNEAQ (reference sequence). The ends were cut back, 4 bases at V and 1 base at J, with 10 bases in the middle. CDR3 length: 14 amino acids.

This clone came up a few times. The chain combines TRBV6-5 with TRBJ2-2, with TRBD2 identical over 9 bases. This CDR3 spans 15 amino acids. After removal of 2 bases from V and 4 bases from J, the junction contained 2 bases not matched to a gene. In germline, CDR1 is MNHEY, CDR2 SVGAGI. CDR3 protein: CASSYRTSATGELFF. The CDR3, as DNA: TGTGCCAGCAGTTACAGGACTAGCGCCACCGGGGAGCTGTTTTTT.

The rearrangement links TRBV11-2 to TRBJ1-1, with no clear D. The CDR3 is made up of 9 amino acids. V was trimmed by 4 bases and J by 11 bases, leaving 5 bases between them. CDR1 and CDR2 from the germline V gene are SGHAT and FQNNGV. CDR3 DNA sequence: TGTGCCAGCAGCTCCCCGGCTTTCTTT. As protein: CASSSPAFF.

The CDR3 region is CASSLGAGGARALHF. CDR3 sequence (DNA): TGTGCCAGCAGTTTAGGGGCTGGGGGGGCCAGGGCCCTCCACTTT. The chain is built from TRBV27 and TRBJ1-6, with D possibly matching TRBD1 (6 bases). Trimming took off 2 bases at V and 14 bases at J, with 19 bases between the two ends. Looked up from germline, CDR1 is MNHEY and CDR2 is SMNVEV (reference sequence). CDR3 length: 15 residues.

CDR3 DNA sequence: TGTGCCAGCCGACAGGGGAACACTGAAGCTTTCTTT. Protein sequence: CASRQGNTEAFF. The J gene is TRBJ1-1, the V gene TRBV7-8; 7 bases line up with TRBD1. This CDR3 is 12 amino acids long. CDR1 SGHVS and CDR2 FQNEAQ come from the germline V gene. V dropped 8 bases and J dropped 1; count of bases not matched to a gene: 1.

J is TRBJ2-7 and V is TRBV4-1, with 8 bases that match TRBD1. V lost 1 base, J lost 4 bases, and 6 bases stayed unmatched. Per the germline V gene, CDR1 is MGHRA and CDR2 is YSYEKL. The CDR3 is made up of 15 amino acids. The CDR3 DNA reads as TGCGCCAGCAGCCAAGCGGGGACAGGTTATTACGAGCAGTACTTC. This codes for CASSQAGTGYYEQYF.

The chain combines TRBV19 with TRBJ1-1; 9 bases agree with TRBD1. The length of the CDR3 is 13 residues. Trimming cost V 11 bases and J 4 bases; bases outside gene matches: 8. Germline V lookup: CDR1 LNHDA, CDR2 SQIVND (reference sequence). CDR3 DNA: TGTGCCTGTCTAGACAGGGGGATCACTGAAGCTTTCTTT. Translating gives CACLDRGITEAFF.